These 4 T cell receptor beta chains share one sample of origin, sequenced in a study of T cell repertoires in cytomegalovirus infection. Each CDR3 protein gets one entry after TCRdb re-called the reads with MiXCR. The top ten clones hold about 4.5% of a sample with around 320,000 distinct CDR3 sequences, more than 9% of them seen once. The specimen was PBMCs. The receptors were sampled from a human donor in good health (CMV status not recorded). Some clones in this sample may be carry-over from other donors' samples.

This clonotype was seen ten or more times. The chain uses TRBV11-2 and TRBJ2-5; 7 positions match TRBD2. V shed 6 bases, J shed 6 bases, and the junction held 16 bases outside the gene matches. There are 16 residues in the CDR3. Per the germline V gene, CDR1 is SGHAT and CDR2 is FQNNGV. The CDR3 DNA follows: TGTGCCAGCAGGGCAGTCACTGGCGGGAGAGGGAAGACCCAGTACTTC. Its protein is CASRAVTGGRGKTQYF.

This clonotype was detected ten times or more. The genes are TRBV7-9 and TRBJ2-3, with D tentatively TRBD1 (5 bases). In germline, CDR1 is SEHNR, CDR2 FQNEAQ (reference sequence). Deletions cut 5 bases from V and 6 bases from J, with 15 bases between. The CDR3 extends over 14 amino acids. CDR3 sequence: CASSRGRERDTQYF. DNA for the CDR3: TGTGCCAGCAGCCGAGGCAGGGAACGGGATACGCAGTATTTT.

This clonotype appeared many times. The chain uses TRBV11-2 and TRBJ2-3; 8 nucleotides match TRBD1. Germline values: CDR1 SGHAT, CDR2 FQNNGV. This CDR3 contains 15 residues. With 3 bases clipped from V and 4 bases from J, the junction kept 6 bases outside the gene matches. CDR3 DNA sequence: TGTGCCAGCAGCTTCAGGACAGGGACGGCAGATACGCAGTATTTT. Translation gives CASSFRTGTADTQYF. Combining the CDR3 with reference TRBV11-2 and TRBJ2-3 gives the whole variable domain EAGVAQSPRYKIIEKRQSVAFWCNPISGHATLYWYQQILGQGPKLLIQFQNNGVVDDSQLPKDRFSAERLKGVDSTLKIQPAKLEDSAVYLCASSFRTGTADTQYFGPGTRLTVL.

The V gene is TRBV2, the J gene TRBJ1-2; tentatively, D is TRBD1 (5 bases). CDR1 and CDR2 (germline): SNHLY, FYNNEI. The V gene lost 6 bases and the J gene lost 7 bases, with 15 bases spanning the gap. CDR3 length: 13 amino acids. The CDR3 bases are TGTGCCAGCAGGGCCAGACAGATCTCTGGCTACACCTTC. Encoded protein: CASRARQISGYTF.